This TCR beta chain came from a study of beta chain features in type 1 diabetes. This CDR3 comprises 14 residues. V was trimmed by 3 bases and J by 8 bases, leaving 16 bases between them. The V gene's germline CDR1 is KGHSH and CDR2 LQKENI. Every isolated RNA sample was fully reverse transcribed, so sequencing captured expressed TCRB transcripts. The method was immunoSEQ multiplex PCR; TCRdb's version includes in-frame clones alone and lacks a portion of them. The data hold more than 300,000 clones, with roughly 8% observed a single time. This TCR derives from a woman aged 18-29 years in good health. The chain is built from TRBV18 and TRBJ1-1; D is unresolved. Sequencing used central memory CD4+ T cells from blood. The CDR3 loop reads CASSPMGLAGEAFF. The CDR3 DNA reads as TGTGCCAGCTCACCGATGGGCCTGGCTGGAGAAGCTTTCTTT.